The entry below gives a single T cell receptor (beta chain) sequence along with its context. Other DNA sequences in the sample encode the same CDR3. Execution of the assay was at deep level. Sequenced by immunoSEQ multiplex PCR; TCRdb stores in-frame clones only, minus some. The sample carries about 2.3 million clones, over 85% recorded once. The data originate from a study of shared clonotypes between healthy human individuals. Study in general: CD8 memory received one plate per donor, CD8 naive two, CD4 memory three and CD4 naive three.

The junction had 4 bases not matched to a gene; V was cut back by 1 base and J by 4 bases. The CDR3 totals 15 residues. Germline CDR1 and CDR2: SGHTA and FQGTGA. The receptor comes from a man between 18 and 29 years old in good health. Some clones in this sample may be carry-over from other donors' samples. The rearrangement uses TRBV7-3 and TRBJ2-5, with TRBD2 matching over 9 bases. Material: naive CD4+ T cells from PBMCs. Subset of the sample: CD45RA+ positively selected. CDR3 DNA: TGTGCCAGCAGCTTAAGTAGCGGGAGTGGAGAGACCCAGTACTTC. This sequence encodes CASSLSSGSGETQYF.